These 29 T cell receptor beta chains originate from one sample sequenced in a study of regulatory T cells in long-lasting Graves disease. Arm-PCR of CDR3 regions and iRepertoire HTBI primers were the basis on which TCR beta libraries were built. TCRdb reprocessed the multiplex PCR reads with MiXCR, giving one entry per CDR3 protein. The profile shows fewer than 650,000 distinct CDR3 sequences, 16% of them singletons. Time point of the sample: newly diagnosed GD, antithyroid drugs for less than 3 months. TCR sequences were obtained from RNA taken from PBMCs. The data were also submitted as part of a second study, on T cells in Graves' hyperthyroidism and ophthalmopathy.

The sample was peripheral blood mononuclear cells (PBMCs), taken at new diagnosis, from a patient treated with antithyroid drugs. The receptors shown here come from a woman in her twenties or thirties with Graves disease.

This clonotype came up many times. The rearrangement uses TRBV2 and TRBJ2-1, with D possibly being TRBD1 or TRBD2 (5 bases each). V was cut by 4 bases and J by 7 bases, with 14 bases left in between. The CDR3 contains 14 residues. Per the germline V gene, CDR1 is SNHLY and CDR2 is FYNNEI. Written as DNA, the CDR3 is TGTGCCAGCAGTGTGGGGGAGTTGATGAATGAGCAGTTCTTC. This translates into CASSVGELMNEQFF.

This clonotype was seen only a few times. V is TRBV30 and J is TRBJ1-5; D remains unclear. V lost 1 base to trimming and J lost 1 base, with 11 bases between them. The CDR3 loop spans 15 amino acids. Per the germline V gene, CDR1 is GTSNPN and CDR2 is SVGIG (reference sequence). CDR3 bases: TGTGCCTGGAGTGCACGCGCGGGAAGCAATCAGCCCCAGCATTTT. Residues: CAWSARAGSNQPQHF. Drawing the rest from reference TRBV30 and TRBJ1-5, the complete variable domain is SQTIHQWPATLVQPVGSPLSLECTVEGTSNPNLYWYRQAAGRGLQLLFYSVGIGQISSEVPQNLSASRPQDRQFILSSKKLLLSDSGFYLCAWSARAGSNQPQHFGDGTRLSIL.

The chain employs TRBV24-1 and TRBJ2-5; unclear D gene. V was shortened by 10 bases and J by 2 bases, with 10 bases between the two germline ends. Germline-derived CDR1 and CDR2 are KGHDR and SFDVKD. This CDR3 has 12 amino acids. The CDR3 loop is CATGISQETQYF. The CDR3 DNA reads TGTGCCACGGGGATAAGTCAAGAGACCCAGTACTTC.

This clonotype was counted between two and nine times. V is TRBV29-1 and J is TRBJ1-2, with 7 bases that match TRBD1. Germline assignment: CDR1 SQVTM and CDR2 ANQGSEA. There are 13 residues in the CDR3. J lost 5 bases, V lost 4 bases, and 7 bases had no gene match. The CDR3 region is CSVVSGTVYGYTF. The DNA of the CDR3 is TGCAGCGTTGTTTCAGGGACAGTATATGGCTACACCTTC.

At least ten counts were recorded for this clonotype. This chain joins TRBV12-3 or TRBV12-4 and TRBJ1-1, with no clear D. CDR3 size: 12 residues. The V and J ends lost 2 bases and 8 bases respectively, with 9 bases between them. CDR3 sequence: CASSLYTVEAFF. CDR3 coding DNA: TGTGCCAGCAGTTTATATACAGTAGAAGCTTTCTTT.

This clonotype was counted at least ten times. DNA for the CDR3: TGCAGTGCTAGTCGGAGGTTAACCTACGAGCAGTACTTC. The encoded protein is CSASRRLTYEQYF. The chain has TRBV20-1 and TRBJ2-7; a possible D gene is TRBD2 (5 bases). The CDR3 consists of 13 residues. Germline lookup yields CDR1 DFQATT and CDR2 SNEGSKA (reference sequence). Trimming stripped 3 bases from V and 2 bases from J, with 11 bases between.

A few counts support this clonotype. The V call is TRBV6-2 or TRBV6-3, the J call TRBJ2-7, with TRBD2 identical over 7 bases. J gave up 6 bases and V 5 bases, and 10 bases lay outside the gene matches. This CDR3 has 14 residues. Per germline, CDR1 MNHEY and CDR2 SVGEGT. CDR3 loop: CASSTGLLTCEQYF. Written as DNA, the CDR3 is TGTGCCAGCAGTACGGGACTACTCACCTGCGAGCAGTACTTC.

This clonotype was observed at least ten times. Germline and junction disagree at one end, which may indicate a read error. The chain combines TRBV5-1 with TRBJ2-3; a possible D gene is TRBD2 (5 bases). The germline V gene encodes CDR1 SGHRS and CDR2 YFSETQ. CDR3 size: 15 residues. In DNA, the CDR3 is TGTGCCAGCAGCTTAGATTCCGGGATCACAGATACGCAGTATTTT. Translating it yields CASSLDSGITDTQYF. The full variable domain, its missing parts supplied by reference TRBV5-1 and TRBJ2-3, is KAGVTQTPRYLIKTRGQQVTLSCSPISGHRSVSWYQQTPGQGLQFLFEYFSETQRNKGNFPGRFSGRQFSNSRSEMNVSTLELGDSALYLCASSLDSGITDTQYFGPGTRLTVL.

This clonotype was detected ten times or more. The gene calls are TRBV12-3 or TRBV12-4 and TRBJ1-2; D is uncertain. Trimming took 6 bases from V and 4 from J, leaving 12 bases between them. The CDR3 covers 13 residues. The CDR3 DNA sequence: TGTGCCAGCAGCCCGCAAGGCGGCTATGGCTACACCTTC. It codes for CASSPQGGYGYTF.

This clonotype was found a few times. V is TRBV5-1 and J is TRBJ2-7, with D possibly matching TRBD1 (6 bases). CDR1 and CDR2 from the germline V gene are SGHRS and YFSETQ. The CDR3 length is 15 residues. Trimming took off 4 bases at V and 6 bases at J, with 20 bases between the two ends. The CDR3 protein is CASSQGMAGFTEQYF. DNA for the CDR3: TGCGCCAGCAGCCAGGGGATGGCCGGGTTCACCGAGCAGTACTTC.

This clonotype was found a few times. This sequence joins TRBV7-9 and TRBJ1-3; the D gene is possibly TRBD1 (6 bases). This CDR3 has 14 amino acids. V lost 0 bases, J lost 8 bases, and 11 bases lay in between. Germline values: CDR1 SEHNR, CDR2 FQNEAQ (reference sequence). CDR3 sequence: CASSLAGARDTIYF. The CDR3 bases are TGTGCCAGCAGCTTAGCGGGGGCGCGAGACACCATATATTTT.

The chain combines TRBV28 with TRBJ1-4; D is ambiguous. The V and J ends lost 7 bases and 5 bases respectively, with 11 bases between them. The germline CDR1 and CDR2 sequences are MDHEN and SYDVKM. The CDR3 is made up of 13 amino acids. The CDR3 DNA sequence: TGTGCCAGCACCTCGTTAGGGAATGAAAAACTGTTTTTT. Its protein product is CASTSLGNEKLFF.

The rearrangement uses TRBV18 and TRBJ2-6; TRBD1 might be the D (6 bases). In germline, CDR1 is KGHSH, CDR2 LQKENI. V was clipped by 2 bases and J by 3 bases, with 11 bases between them. The CDR3 contains 16 residues. The CDR3 sequence is CASSPEQGSGANVLTF. DNA for the CDR3: TGTGCCAGCTCACCAGAACAGGGAAGTGGGGCCAACGTCCTGACTTTC.

This chain joins TRBV9 and TRBJ2-3; TRBD2 agrees at 14 bases. CDR3 length: 17 amino acids. Germline loops: CDR1 SGDLS, CDR2 YYNGEE. With 2 bases clipped from V and 4 bases from J, the junction kept 6 bases outside the gene matches. The CDR3 region is CASSVSGLAGAADTQYF. DNA for the CDR3: TGTGCCAGCAGCGTTTCGGGACTAGCGGGAGCGGCAGATACGCAGTATTTT. Full variable domain (missing parts from reference TRBV9 and TRBJ2-3): DSGVTQTPKHLITATGQRVTLRCSPRSGDLSVYWYQQSLDQGLQFLIQYYNGEERAKGNILERFSAQQFPDLHSELNLSSLELGDSALYFCASSVSGLAGAADTQYFGPGTRLTVL.

This clonotype occurred a few times. This chain uses TRBV30 with TRBJ1-4; 7 bases are a match to TRBD1. This CDR3 comprises 12 residues. J gave up 9 bases and V 2 bases, and 3 bases lay outside the gene matches. Germline V lookup: CDR1 GTSNPN, CDR2 SVGIG (reference sequence). The CDR3, as DNA: TGTGCCTGGAGTAGGGACAGCAAAAAACTGTTTTTT. Protein: CAWSRDSKKLFF. Complete variable domain (other parts from reference TRBV30 and TRBJ1-4): SQTIHQWPATLVQPVGSPLSLECTVEGTSNPNLYWYRQAAGRGLQLLFYSVGIGQISSEVPQNLSASRPQDRQFILSSKKLLLSDSGFYLCAWSRDSKKLFFGSGTQLSVL.

Remarks on this clonotype: A read error may account for a junction end that differs from germline. The V call is TRBV7-2, the J call TRBJ2-5; TRBD2 might be the D (5 bases). This CDR3 is 18 amino acids long. Germline V CDR1 and CDR2: SGHTA, FQGNSA. The DNA for the CDR3 is TGCGCCAGCAGCCAAGAAGCGGTCACCCTCTCGCGCCGTGAGACCCAGTACTTC. Translated, it gives CASSQEAVTLSRRETQYF.

The chain recombines TRBV28 with TRBJ2-2, with TRBD1 as a possible D gene (5 bases). The CDR3 contains 14 residues. Trimming shortened V by 6 bases and J by 8 bases, and 16 bases separated the two germline ends. CDR1 is MDHEN and CDR2 is SYDVKM in the germline V gene. The CDR3 DNA follows: TGTGCCAGCAGGCCCAGGGATGGGCCTGGGGAGCTGTTTTTT. Its protein is CASRPRDGPGELFF.

This clonotype showed up many times. The V call is TRBV28, the J call TRBJ2-3, with TRBD1 matching 7 bases. This CDR3 is 13 amino acids long. V shed 8 bases and J 3 bases; nucleotides not matched to a gene: 5. CDR1 MDHEN and CDR2 SYDVKM come from the germline V gene. The CDR3 sequence is CASRTTGTDTQYF. DNA for the CDR3: TGTGCCAGCCGTACGACAGGGACAGATACGCAGTATTTT.

This clonotype has a count of ten or more. This chain joins TRBV18 and TRBJ2-7, with D hard to call. The germline gives CDR1 KGHSH, CDR2 LQKENI. Trimming took off 5 bases at V and 3 bases at J, with 17 bases between the two ends. The CDR3 length is 15 residues. In DNA form, the CDR3 reads TGTGCCAGCTCATTAATGTCCCGCCCGAGCTACGAGCAGTACTTC. It codes for CASSLMSRPSYEQYF.

This clonotype showed up many times. This rearrangement joins TRBV20-1 to TRBJ2-7; possibly TRBD1 for D (6 bases). Deletions cut 1 base from V and 6 bases from J, with 7 bases between. The CDR3 sequence is 11 residues long. Germline V gene sequence: CDR1 DFQATT, CDR2 SNEGSKA (reference sequence). Written as DNA, the CDR3 is TGCAGTGCTAGAGTCAGGGGCGAGCAGTACTTC. Encoded protein: CSARVRGEQYF.

In its sample, this clonotype was seen many times. V is TRBV7-3 and J is TRBJ2-1; TRBD2 agrees at 7 bases. The CDR3 contains 15 residues. Germline V CDR1 and CDR2: SGHTA, FQGTGA. V lost 1 base, J lost 10 bases, and 10 bases stayed unmatched. The CDR3 is CASSLSSGTRTEQFF. The CDR3 DNA sequence: TGTGCCAGCAGCTTAAGCAGCGGGACTCGCACGGAGCAGTTCTTC. Full variable domain (outside the CDR3, taken from reference TRBV7-3 and TRBJ2-1): GAGVSQTPSNKVTEKGKYVELRCDPISGHTALYWYRQSLGQGPEFLIYFQGTGAADDSGLPNDRFFAVRPEGSVSTLKIQRTERGDSAVYLCASSLSSGTRTEQFFGPGTRLTVL.

Concerning this clonotype itself: A much larger clone is a single base away; this may be a read error. CDR3 coding DNA: TGTGCCAGCACTCGTCAGGGGACTAGCCGGACCGGGGGGCTGTTTTTT. It encodes CASTRQGTSRTGGLFF. This chain joins TRBV6-1 and TRBJ2-2, with TRBD2 matching over 9 bases. CDR3 length equals 16 residues. The germline CDR1 and CDR2 sequences are MNHNS and SASEGT.

This clonotype was seen at least ten times. V and J are TRBV7-2 and TRBJ1-1; D gene ambiguous. Per the germline V gene, CDR1 is SGHTA and CDR2 is FQGNSA. The CDR3 is 12 residues long. Between the trimmed V and J ends, which lost 0 bases and 11 bases, there was a span of 10 bases. The CDR3 bases are TGTGCCAGCAGCTTAGCAAGGGAGCGGGCTTTCTTT. Its protein product is CASSLARERAFF.

The sample holds many counts of this clonotype. The CDR3 DNA reads TGTGCCAGCAGCTTAGAGCGGGCCAACTCTGGAAACACCATATATTTT. Translating it yields CASSLERANSGNTIYF. This chain uses TRBV11-1 with TRBJ1-3, with D unclear. V was pared by 1 base and J by 0 bases, with 10 bases between. Looked up from germline, CDR1 is SGHAT and CDR2 is FQDESV (reference sequence). The CDR3 length is 16 residues.

About this clonotype itself: A much larger clone lies one base from this, so it may be a read error. The rearrangement links TRBV12-3 or TRBV12-4 to TRBJ1-4; D might be TRBD1 (5 bases). V shed 7 bases and J shed 6 bases, with 12 bases lying between them. The CDR3 consists of 13 residues. CDR3 amino acids: CASNRRGDEKLFF. The CDR3 DNA sequence: TGTGCCAGCAACCGGAGAGGGGATGAAAAACTGTTTTTT.

This clonotype has just a few counts. The chain uses TRBV10-3 and TRBJ1-5; TRBD1 is a possible D gene (5 bases). The CDR3 is 14 residues long. Germline loops: CDR1 ENHRY, CDR2 SYGVKD. V lost 6 bases and J lost 5, with 14 bases in between. The CDR3 region is CAIRQGIGDQPQHF. For the CDR3, the DNA is TGTGCCATCAGGCAGGGTATAGGGGATCAGCCCCAGCATTTT.

Many counts were recorded for this clonotype. This chain connects TRBV6-1 to TRBJ1-5; 7 bases agree with TRBD1. The CDR3 sequence is 16 residues long. Germline V gives CDR1 MNHNS, CDR2 SASEGT. V lost 5 bases and J lost 2; bases outside the gene matches: 9. The CDR3 reads CASSITGDAGNQPQHF. In DNA, the CDR3 is TGTGCCAGCAGTATCACAGGGGATGCTGGCAATCAGCCCCAGCATTTT.

This clonotype was detected ten times or more. This chain uses TRBV5-6 with TRBJ1-1; D might be TRBD1 (5 bases). This CDR3 comprises 12 residues. Germline V gene lookup returns CDR1 SGHDT and CDR2 YYEEEE. V was shortened by 4 bases and J by 7 bases, with 11 bases between the two germline ends. The CDR3 loop reads CASSAPGGEAFF. In DNA, the CDR3 is TGTGCCAGCAGCGCCCCGGGGGGTGAAGCTTTCTTT.

Many counts were recorded for this clonotype. The chain uses TRBV5-1 and TRBJ1-1, with a tentative D call TRBD1 (5 bases). The germline V and J ends were trimmed by 3 bases and 10 bases, with 10 bases remaining between them. CDR1 is SGHRS, CDR2 YFSETQ, per germline. CDR3 size: 11 residues. CDR3 amino acids: CASSSPGRAFF. The CDR3 DNA reads TGCGCCAGCAGCTCACCGGGACGAGCTTTCTTT.